The entry below describes one TCR beta chain. The CDR3 sequence is 16 residues long. Germline V gene lookup returns CDR1 KGHSH and CDR2 LQKENI. V was cut by 4 bases and J by 0 bases, with 16 bases left in between. The entry originates in a study of blood T cell repertoires in COVID-19. In the original processing: Reference gene primer amplification yielded estimated nucleated cell counts. TCRdb's table, derived via immunoSEQ multiplex PCR, lists solely in-frame clones and lacks some. The V and J calls and clone size were taken over from that table, and D and trimming were inferred from the DNA. The sample lists a few hundred thousand clones; around 85% were seen once. Those who participated ranged in age from 18 to 89 years and resided in 24 US areas. Each participant's cohort was designated according to participant-reported clinical history.

The sequence was obtained from a middle-aged woman with acute COVID-19. What was sequenced was PBMCs or T cells enriched from blood (not recorded which). This chain connects TRBV18 to TRBJ2-7; a possible D gene is TRBD1 (6 bases). For the CDR3, the DNA is TGTGCCAGCTCACTACAACAGGGTACGAGCTCCTACGAGCAGTACTTC. It encodes CASSLQQGTSSYEQYF.